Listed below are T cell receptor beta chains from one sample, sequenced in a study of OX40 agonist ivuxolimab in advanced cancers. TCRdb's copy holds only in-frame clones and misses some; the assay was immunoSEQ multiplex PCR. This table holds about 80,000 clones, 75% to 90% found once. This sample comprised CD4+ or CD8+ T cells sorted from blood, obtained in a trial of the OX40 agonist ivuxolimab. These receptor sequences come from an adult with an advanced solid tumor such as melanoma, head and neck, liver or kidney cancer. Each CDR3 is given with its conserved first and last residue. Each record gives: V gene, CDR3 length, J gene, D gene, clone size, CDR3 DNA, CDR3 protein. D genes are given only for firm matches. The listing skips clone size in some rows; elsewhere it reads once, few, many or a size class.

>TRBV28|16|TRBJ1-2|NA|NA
TGTGCCATTCTAGGGGCAGGGAACCTTCGGTACTATGGCTACACCTTC
CAILGAGNLRYYGYTF
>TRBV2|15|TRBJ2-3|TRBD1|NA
TGTGCCAGCAGTACCGACAGGGGGAGAGCAGATACGCAGTATTTT
CASSTDRGRADTQYF
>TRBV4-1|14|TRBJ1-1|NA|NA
TGCGCCAGCAGCCTCTATACAGGGAACACTGAAGCTTTCTTT
CASSLYTGNTEAFF
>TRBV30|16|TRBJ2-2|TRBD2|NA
TGTGCCTGGAGTCCAATAGCGGGAGGTCCGACCGGGGAGCTGTTTTTT
CAWSPIAGGPTGELFF
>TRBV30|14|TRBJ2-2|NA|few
TGTGCCTACGGTCGGGTGGGACAACCCGGGGAGCTGTTTTTT
CAYGRVGQPGELFF
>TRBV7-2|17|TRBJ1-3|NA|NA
TGTGCCAGCAGCTTAGACTTTAGCGGGGTCTCTGGAAACACCATATATTTT
CASSLDFSGVSGNTIYF
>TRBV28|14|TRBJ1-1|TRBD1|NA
TGTGCCAGCAGTCAAGCCGGGACAGTATTTTACTCTTTCTTT
CASSQAGTVFYSFF
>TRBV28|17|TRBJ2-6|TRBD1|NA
TGTGCCAGCAGGGCTCCGGGACAGGGGTCCGGGGCCAACGTCCTGACTTTC
CASRAPGQGSGANVLTF
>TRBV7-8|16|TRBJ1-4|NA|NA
TGTGCCAGCAGCTTAGGAAGTACCAGCCTCTATGAAAAACTGTTTTTT
CASSLGSTSLYEKLFF
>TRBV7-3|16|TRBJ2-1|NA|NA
TGTGCCAGCAGCTTAGGGTCCACCCAGAGATACAATGAGCAGTTCTTC
CASSLGSTQRYNEQFF
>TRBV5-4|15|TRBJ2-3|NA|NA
TGTGCCAGCAGCCCTAAGTGGGGGGCGGTGGATACGCAGTATTTT
CASSPKWGAVDTQYF
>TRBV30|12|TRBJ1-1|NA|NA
TGTGCCGGCACGACAGGCAACACTGAAGCTTTCTTT
CAGTTGNTEAFF
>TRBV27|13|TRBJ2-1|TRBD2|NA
TGTGCCAGCAGGATACCAGGGAGGGGAGAGCAGTTCTTC
CASRIPGRGEQFF
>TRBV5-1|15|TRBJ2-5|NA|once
TGCGCCAGCAGCTTGGCAGGAGTTCTCCAAGAGACCCAGTACTTC
CASSLAGVLQETQYF
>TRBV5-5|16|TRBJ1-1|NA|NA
TGTGCCAGCAGCTGGACCGGGGGGACCACGAACACTGAAGCTTTCTTT
CASSWTGGTTNTEAFF
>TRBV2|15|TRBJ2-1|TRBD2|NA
TGTGCCAGCACCGGACTAGCGGGACCCCCAGGGGAGCAGTTCTTC
CASTGLAGPPGEQFF
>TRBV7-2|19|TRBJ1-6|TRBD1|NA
TGTGCCAGCAGCTCCGGTGTTCTACAGGGGAGGTCCTATAATTCACCCCTCCACTTT
CASSSGVLQGRSYNSPLHF
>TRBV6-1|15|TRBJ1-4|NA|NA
TGTGCCAGCAGTCCAGGGCCAGGGGTTGGCGAAAAACTGTTTTTT
CASSPGPGVGEKLFF
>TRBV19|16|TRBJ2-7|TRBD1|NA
TGTGCCAGTAGTATAGCCGCCGGGACAGGGACCTACGAGCAGTACTTC
CASSIAAGTGTYEQYF
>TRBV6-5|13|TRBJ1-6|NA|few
TGTGCCAGCAGTTACTCGGGGGGGCCACCCCTCCACTTT
CASSYSGGPPLHF
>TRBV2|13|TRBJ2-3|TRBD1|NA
TGTGCCAGAGGGACAGGGGCCACAGATACGCAGTATTTT
CARGTGATDTQYF
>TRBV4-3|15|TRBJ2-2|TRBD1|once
TGCGCCAGCAGCCAAGAGGGACAGGGAACCGGGGAGCTGTTTTTT
CASSQEGQGTGELFF
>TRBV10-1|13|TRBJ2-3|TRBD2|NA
TGCGCCAGCAGTGAAGGACTAGCGGGCACGCAGTATTTT
CASSEGLAGTQYF
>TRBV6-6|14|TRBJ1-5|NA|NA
TGTGCCAGCAGTTACTCTGTCAGCGGACAGCCCCAGCATTTT
CASSYSVSGQPQHF
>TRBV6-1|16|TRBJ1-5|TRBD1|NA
TGTGCCAGCAGTGAACGTGGGGACAGGGCCAATCAGCCCCAGCATTTT
CASSERGDRANQPQHF
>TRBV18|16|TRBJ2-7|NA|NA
TGTGCCAGCTCAGGATCTAGTGCGGGCACTTACTACGAGCAGTACTTC
CASSGSSAGTYYEQYF
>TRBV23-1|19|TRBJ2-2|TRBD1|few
TGCGCCAGCAGTCCTAAAGCCCGGGACAGGGAAACGTACACCGGGGAGCTGTTTTTT
CASSPKARDRETYTGELFF
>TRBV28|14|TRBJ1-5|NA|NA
TGTGCCAGCACCTCAGGGCCAACCAATCAGCCCCAGCATTTT
CASTSGPTNQPQHF
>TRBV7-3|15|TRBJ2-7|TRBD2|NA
TGTGCCAGCAGCTTCCTAGCGGGGGCCTCCTACGAGCAGTACTTC
CASSFLAGASYEQYF
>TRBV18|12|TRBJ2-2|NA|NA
TGTGCCAGCTCACCGGCCACCGGGGAGCTGTTTTTT
CASSPATGELFF
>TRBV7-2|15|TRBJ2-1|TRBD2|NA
TGTGCCAGCAGCTCTTTAGCGGGAGTGGGGAATGAGCAGTTCTTC
CASSSLAGVGNEQFF
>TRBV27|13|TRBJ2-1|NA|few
TGTGCCAGCAGTTTATCCCCCTACAATGAGCAGTTCTTC
CASSLSPYNEQFF